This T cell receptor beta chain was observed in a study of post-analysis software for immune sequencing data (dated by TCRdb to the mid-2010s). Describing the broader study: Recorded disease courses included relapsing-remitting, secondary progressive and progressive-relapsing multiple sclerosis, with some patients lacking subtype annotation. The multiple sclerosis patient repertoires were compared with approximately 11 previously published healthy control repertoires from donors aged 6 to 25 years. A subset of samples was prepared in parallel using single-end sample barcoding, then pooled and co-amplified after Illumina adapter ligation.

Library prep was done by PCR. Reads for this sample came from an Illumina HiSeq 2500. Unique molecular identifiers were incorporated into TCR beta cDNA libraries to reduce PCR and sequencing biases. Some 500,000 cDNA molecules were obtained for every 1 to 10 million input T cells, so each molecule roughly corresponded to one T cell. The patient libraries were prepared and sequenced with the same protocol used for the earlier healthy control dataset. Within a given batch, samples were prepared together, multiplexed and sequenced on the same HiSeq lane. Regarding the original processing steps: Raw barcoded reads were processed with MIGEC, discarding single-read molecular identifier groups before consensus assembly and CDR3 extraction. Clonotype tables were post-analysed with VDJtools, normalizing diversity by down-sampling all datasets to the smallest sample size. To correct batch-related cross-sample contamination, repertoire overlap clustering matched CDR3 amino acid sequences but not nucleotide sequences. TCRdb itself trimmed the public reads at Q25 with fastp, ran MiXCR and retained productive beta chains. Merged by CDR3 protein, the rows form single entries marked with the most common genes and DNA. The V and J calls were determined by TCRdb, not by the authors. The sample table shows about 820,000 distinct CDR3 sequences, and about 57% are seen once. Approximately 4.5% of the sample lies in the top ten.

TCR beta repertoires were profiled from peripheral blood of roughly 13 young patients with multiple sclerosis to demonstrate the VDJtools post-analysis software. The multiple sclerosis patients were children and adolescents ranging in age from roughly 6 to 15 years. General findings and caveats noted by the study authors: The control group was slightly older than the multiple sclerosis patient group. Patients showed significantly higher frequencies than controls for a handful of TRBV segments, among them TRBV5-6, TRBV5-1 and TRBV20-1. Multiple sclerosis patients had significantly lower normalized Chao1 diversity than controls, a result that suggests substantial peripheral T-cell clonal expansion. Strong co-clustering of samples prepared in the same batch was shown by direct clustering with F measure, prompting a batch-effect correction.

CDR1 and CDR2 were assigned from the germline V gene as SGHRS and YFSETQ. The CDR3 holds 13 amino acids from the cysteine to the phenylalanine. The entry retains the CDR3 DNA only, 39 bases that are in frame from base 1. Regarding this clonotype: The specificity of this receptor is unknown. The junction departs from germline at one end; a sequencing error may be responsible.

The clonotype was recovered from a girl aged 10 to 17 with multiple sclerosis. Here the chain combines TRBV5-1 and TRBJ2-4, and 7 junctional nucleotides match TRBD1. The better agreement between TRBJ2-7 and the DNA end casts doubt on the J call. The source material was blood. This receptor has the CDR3 CAGSWRQGDEQYF. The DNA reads TGCGCCGGCAGCTGGAGACAGGGTGACGAGCAGTACTTC.